These T cell receptor beta chains were read from a single sample in a study of T cells after yellow fever vaccination. TCRdb reprocessed the 5' RACE reads with MiXCR, giving one entry per CDR3 protein. Among about 99,000 distinct CDR3 sequences listed, roughly 5.2% were seen once. The input for sequencing was CD8+ T cells sorted from PBMCs, taken 10 days after the yellow fever booster vaccination. The receptors originated from a man in his late teens or twenties who received the YFV17D yellow fever vaccine. Each CDR3 is given with its conserved first and last residue. The order of the fields is D gene, clone size, J gene, V gene, CDR3 DNA, CDR3 protein. The D gene is left open where the match is weak. The size of a clone is reported for some rows only, either as once, few or many, or as a class for expanded clones.

>NA|few|TRBJ2-7|TRBV20-1
TGCAGTGCTAGCCACCCCCGGGGCCAAAATGAGTACTTC
CSASHPRGQNEYF
>TRBD1|few|TRBJ1-2|TRBV15
TGTGCCACCAGCCCAAGAGAGACAGGGGGTTATGGCTACACCTTC
CATSPRETGGYGYTF
>NA|NA|TRBJ2-1|TRBV7-9
TGTGCCAGCAGCCCGATATTTGGACGGAACTACAATGAGCAGTTCTTC
CASSPIFGRNYNEQFF
>TRBD1|NA|TRBJ1-5|TRBV20-1
TGCAGTGCCCGCGGGACAGGTCTATTGTCCCAGCATTTT
CSARGTGLLSQHF
>NA|few|TRBJ1-5|TRBV15
TGTGCCACCAGCAGAGATCGGGGTAGCAATCAGCCCCAGCATTTT
CATSRDRGSNQPQHF
>TRBD1|few|TRBJ2-1|TRBV11-3
TGTGCCAGCAGCCGCGACAGGGCCGAGCAGTTCTTC
CASSRDRAEQFF
>NA|few|TRBJ2-4|TRBV29-1
TGCAGCGTTGAAGACGGGGAAGCCAAAAACATTCAGTACTTC
CSVEDGEAKNIQYF
>NA|many|TRBJ2-5|TRBV5-1
TGCGCCAGCAGCTTGGGTTACAACCAAGAGACCCAGTACTTC
CASSLGYNQETQYF
>NA|NA|TRBJ2-6|TRBV11-2
TGTGCCAGCAGCTTAGGCGAGCCGGGACCGACAGGCTCTGGGGCCAACGTCCTGACTTTC
CASSLGEPGPTGSGANVLTF
>NA|many|TRBJ2-5|TRBV6-6
TGTGCCAGCAGTTATCGGGGACAAGAGACCCAGTACTTC
CASSYRGQETQYF
>NA|many|TRBJ1-1|TRBV7-9
TGTGCCAGCAGCTTAAGCGACACTGAAGCTTTCTTT
CASSLSDTEAFF
>NA|NA|TRBJ1-5|TRBV7-9
TGTGCCAGCAGCTTGGATAGCAATCAGCCCCAGCATTTT
CASSLDSNQPQHF
>TRBD2|few|TRBJ2-5|TRBV7-8
TGTGCCAGCGCCCTATATAGGACTAGCGGGGGGGCCGACCAAGAGACCCAGTACTTC
CASALYRTSGGADQETQYF
>NA|NA|TRBJ1-3|TRBV4-1
TGCGCCAGCAGCCGCCTCCCCGAGGGACTGCACTCTGGAAACACCATATATTTT
CASSRLPEGLHSGNTIYF
>NA|few|TRBJ1-1|TRBV4-2
TGTGCCAGCAGCCAGGATCGGACTGAAGCTTTCTTT
CASSQDRTEAFF
>NA|many|TRBJ2-5|TRBV4-3
TGCGCCAGCAGCCAAGATTCGGGCACAGGAGAGACCCAGTACTTC
CASSQDSGTGETQYF
>TRBD1|NA|TRBJ2-7|TRBV27
TGTGCCAGCAGTTTATCCACAGGGGGGTACGAGCAGTACTTC
CASSLSTGGYEQYF
>TRBD1|few|TRBJ1-1|TRBV7-9
TGTGCCAGCAGCGCGTCGACAGGGCGGACTGAAGCTTTCTTT
CASSASTGRTEAFF
>TRBD1|few|TRBJ2-7|TRBV2
TGTGCCAGCAGTGGAGACAGGGGGAGCTCCTACGAGCAGTACTTC
CASSGDRGSSYEQYF
>TRBD1|NA|TRBJ2-7|TRBV7-9
TGTGCCAGCAGCTCCCCCGGGACAGGGTCCTACGAGCAGTACTTC
CASSSPGTGSYEQYF
>NA|many|TRBJ1-2|TRBV6-6
TGTGCCAGCAGTGATAGGGTTCGGACTAACTATGGCTACACCTTC
CASSDRVRTNYGYTF
>NA|NA|TRBJ2-4|TRBV11-2
TGTGCCAGCAGCGTCGGACCCGACTTAGCCAAAAACATTCAGTACTTC
CASSVGPDLAKNIQYF
>TRBD1|few|TRBJ1-5|TRBV20-1
TGCAGTGCTGCCCGGGACAGGGGGGATCAGCCCCAGCATTTT
CSAARDRGDQPQHF
>NA|NA|TRBJ2-1|TRBV6-2/TRBV6-3
TGTGCCAGCCGAAAGGGGGGGGTCCAATGGGAGCAGTTCTTC
CASRKGGVQWEQFF
>TRBD1|NA|TRBJ2-2|TRBV3-1
TGTGCCAGCAACCCGACAGGGGGCTCCACCGGGGAGCTGTTTTTT
CASNPTGGSTGELFF
>NA|many|TRBJ2-1|TRBV2
TGTGCCAGCACTTCGGCCCCCTACAATGAGCAGTTCTTC
CASTSAPYNEQFF
>NA|many|TRBJ2-7|TRBV20-1
TGCAGTGCTAGAGATTATAGTGAGCAGTACTTC
CSARDYSEQYF
>TRBD1|few|TRBJ2-3|TRBV7-2
TGTGCCAGCAGCTTAGATGGGACAGGGCGGGATACGCAGTATTTT
CASSLDGTGRDTQYF
>NA|many|TRBJ2-3|TRBV7-9
TGTGCCAGCCAAGTGGGTCCCACAGATACGCAGTATTTT
CASQVGPTDTQYF
>TRBD2|few|TRBJ2-1|TRBV7-8
TGTGCCAGCAGCTTTGGGCGCGGGGGGCCCTCCTACAATGAGCAGTTCTTC
CASSFGRGGPSYNEQFF
>NA|NA|TRBJ1-4|TRBV5-4
TGTGCCAGCAGCGAGGACGTCGGACGGCTGTTTTTT
CASSEDVGRLFF
>NA|medium-sized|TRBJ2-1|TRBV6-4
TGTGCCAGCAGTGAAACAGTAGATTACAATGAGCAGTTCTTC
CASSETVDYNEQFF
>NA|few|TRBJ1-1|TRBV4-1
TGCGCCAGCCGGACCTACACTGAAGCTTTCTTT
CASRTYTEAFF
>TRBD1|few|TRBJ2-3|TRBV29-1
TGCAGCGTTGATTACAGGGGTAGCACAGATACGCAGTATTTT
CSVDYRGSTDTQYF
>NA|few|TRBJ1-5|TRBV5-4
TGTGCCAGCAGCTTGCATCACCAGCATTTT
CASSLHHQHF
>NA|NA|TRBJ2-3|TRBV11-2
TGTGCCAGCAGCTTAGGGCTTAGTTATGCGCAGTATTTT
CASSLGLSYAQYF
>TRBD1|many|TRBJ2-7|TRBV29-1
TGCAGCGTTGTCCCAGGGGGATCCGAGCAGTACTTC
CSVVPGGSEQYF
>TRBD1|few|TRBJ1-5|TRBV6-2/TRBV6-3
TGTGCCAGCAGTTACCGTTCCAGGGGGCTACATCAGCCCCAGCATTTT
CASSYRSRGLHQPQHF
>NA|many|TRBJ2-1|TRBV4-3
TGCGCCAGCAGCCAAGAGGGGTGGAATGAGCAGTTCTTC
CASSQEGWNEQFF
>TRBD1|NA|TRBJ2-7|TRBV5-1
TGCGCCAGCGGCGGACAGGGACATTCTTACGAGCAGTACTTC
CASGGQGHSYEQYF
>TRBD1|NA|TRBJ1-2|TRBV10-3
TGTGCCACCCACAGGGGATACTATGGCTACACCTTC
CATHRGYYGYTF
>NA|many|TRBJ2-5|TRBV6-2/TRBV6-3
TGTGCCAGCAGTTCAGGGATGGAACAAGAGACCCAGTACTTC
CASSSGMEQETQYF
>NA|few|TRBJ2-1|TRBV15
TGTGCCACCAGCAGAGCCAGGGCGGCCAGCTCCTACAATGAGCAGTTCTTC
CATSRARAASSYNEQFF
>NA|NA|TRBJ2-3|TRBV10-3
TGTGCCATCAGTGAGCTTCAGGGGGAGGCACACACAGATACGCAGTATTTT
CAISELQGEAHTDTQYF
>NA|few|TRBJ2-6|TRBV4-3
TGCGCCAGCAGCCACGGGACAGGGGCCAACGTCCTGACTTTC
CASSHGTGANVLTF
>TRBD1|many|TRBJ2-2|TRBV4-3
TGCGCCAGCAGCCAGTGGGACAGAGAATCCGGGGAGCTGTTTTTT
CASSQWDRESGELFF
>NA|NA|TRBJ2-7|TRBV20-1
TGCAGTGCTAGAGAATCGGGCAGAAGCTCCTACGAGCAGTACTTC
CSARESGRSSYEQYF
>NA|few|TRBJ1-1|TRBV6-5
TGTGCCAGCAGCGACCCCGGGGGCGACGCTTTCTTT
CASSDPGGDAFF
>TRBD1|few|TRBJ1-1|TRBV12-3/TRBV12-4
TGTGCCAGCAGGCAGGGGGCGGGGGCTTTCTTT
CASRQGAGAFF
>NA|few|TRBJ1-1|TRBV3-1
TGTGCCAGCAGCCAAGAGCCCCAGGAGGAGAACACTGAAGCTTTCTTT
CASSQEPQEENTEAFF